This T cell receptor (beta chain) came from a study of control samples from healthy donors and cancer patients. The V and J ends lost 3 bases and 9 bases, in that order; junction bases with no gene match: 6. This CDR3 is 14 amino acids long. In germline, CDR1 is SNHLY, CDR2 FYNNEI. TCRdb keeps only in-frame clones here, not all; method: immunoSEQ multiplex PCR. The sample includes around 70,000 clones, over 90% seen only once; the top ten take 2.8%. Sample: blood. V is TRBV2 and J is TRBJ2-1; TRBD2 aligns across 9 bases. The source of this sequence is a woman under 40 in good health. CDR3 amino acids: CASSEASGVGEQFF. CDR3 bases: TGTGCCAGCAGTGAGGCTAGCGGGGTGGGTGAGCAGTTCTTC.